This T cell receptor beta chain was observed in a study of blood T cells in healthy people across ages. Study outcomes and limitations: Observed TCR beta diversity showed a strong correlation with the percentage of naive T cells as measured by flow cytometry.

Primers used in a second PCR of roughly 6 to 11 cycles were a sample-barcoded 5' primer and a J-beta primer mix. Each CDR3 protein gets one entry after TCRdb re-called the 5' RACE reads with MiXCR. Here the sample spans about 570,000 distinct CDR3 sequences, about 26% being singletons. Trimming left V 5 bases short and J 7 bases short, with 14 bases between. This CDR3 comprises 14 residues. Germline CDR1 and CDR2: SEHNR and FQNEAQ (reference sequence). This clonotype has more than one count but fewer than ten. Its antigen is undetermined. The same data also contributed to another study, on T cells of mothers and their children.

This sequence originates from a boy between 2 and 10 years old in good health. The sequenced material came from blood. The chain joins TRBV7-9 to TRBJ1-4, with a possible D match to TRBD1 (5 bases). CDR3 amino acids: CASSPLPGGEKLFF. DNA of the CDR3: TGTGCCAGCAGCCCCCTACCGGGGGGTGAAAAACTGTTTTTT.